This note documents a single TCR beta chain sequence. Its target is unknown. These data are taken from a study of T cell responses to AZD1222 COVID-19 vaccine. Study-level results: The study found Spike-specific TCR breadth and depth rose after two AZD1222 doses. There were vaccine-associated CD4 TCRs across spike, dominant at 160-218 and 743-854. Within unmutated variant regions lay the reported targets of nearly half of spike-specific TCRs. Just 6 or 7 AZD1222 recipients were seropositive at baseline.

Here immunoSEQ multiplex PCR was the method, and the copy in TCRdb shows in-frame clones only, minus some. In the table there are 100,000 to 150,000 clones, approximately 92% of which are singletons. The germline gives CDR1 SSHAT, CDR2 FNYEAQ (reference sequence). J lost 9 bases, V lost 1 base, and 8 bases had no gene match. CDR3 length: 15 amino acids. The sample here was peripheral blood, taken 28 days after the second AZD1222 dose. The rearrangement joins TRBV7-7 to TRBJ2-1; 8 bases are a match to TRBD2. This sequence originates from an adult who received the AZD1222 COVID-19 vaccine. The CDR3 sequence: CASSLGGGGQGEQFF. The CDR3 region has the DNA TGTGCCAGCAGCTTAGGAGGCGGGGGGCAGGGTGAGCAGTTCTTC.